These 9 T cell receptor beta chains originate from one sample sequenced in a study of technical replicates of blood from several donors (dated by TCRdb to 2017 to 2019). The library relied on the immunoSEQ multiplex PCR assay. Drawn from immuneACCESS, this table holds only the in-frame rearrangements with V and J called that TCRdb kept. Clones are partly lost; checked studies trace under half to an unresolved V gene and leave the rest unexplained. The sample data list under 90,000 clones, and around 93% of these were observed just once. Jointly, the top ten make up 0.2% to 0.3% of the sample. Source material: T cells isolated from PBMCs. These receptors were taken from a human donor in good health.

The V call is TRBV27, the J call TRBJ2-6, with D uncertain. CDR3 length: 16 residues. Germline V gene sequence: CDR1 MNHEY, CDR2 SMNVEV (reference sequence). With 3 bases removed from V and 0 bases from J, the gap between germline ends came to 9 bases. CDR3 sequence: CASSFWANSGANVLTF. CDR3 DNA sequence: TGTGCCAGCAGTTTCTGGGCCAACTCTGGGGCCAACGTCCTGACTTTC.

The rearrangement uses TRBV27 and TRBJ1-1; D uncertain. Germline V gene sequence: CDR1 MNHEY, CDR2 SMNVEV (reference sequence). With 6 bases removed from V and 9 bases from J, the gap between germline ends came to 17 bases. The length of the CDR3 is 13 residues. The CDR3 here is CASSPAPGYQAFF. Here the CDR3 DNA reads TGTGCCAGCAGCCCCGCTCCGGGGTATCAAGCTTTCTTT.

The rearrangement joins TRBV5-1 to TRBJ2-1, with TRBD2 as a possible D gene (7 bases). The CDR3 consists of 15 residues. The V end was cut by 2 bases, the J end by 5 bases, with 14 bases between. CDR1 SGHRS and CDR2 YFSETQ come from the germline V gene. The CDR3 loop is CASSFDTGGHNEQFF. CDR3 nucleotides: TGCGCCAGCAGCTTCGACACCGGGGGGCACAATGAGCAGTTCTTC.

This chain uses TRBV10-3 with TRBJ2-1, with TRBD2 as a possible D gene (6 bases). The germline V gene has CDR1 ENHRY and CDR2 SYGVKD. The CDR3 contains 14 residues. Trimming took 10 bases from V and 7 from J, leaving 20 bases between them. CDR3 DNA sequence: TGTGCCACCGCAGCTGGGGGAGGAGGAAATGAGCAGTTCTTC. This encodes CATAAGGGGNEQFF.

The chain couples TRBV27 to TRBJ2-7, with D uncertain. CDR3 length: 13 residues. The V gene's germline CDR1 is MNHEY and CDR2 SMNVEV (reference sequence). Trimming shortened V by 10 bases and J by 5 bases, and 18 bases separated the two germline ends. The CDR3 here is CATSRNSPHEQYF. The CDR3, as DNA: TGTGCCACCTCAAGAAATAGTCCCCACGAGCAGTACTTC.

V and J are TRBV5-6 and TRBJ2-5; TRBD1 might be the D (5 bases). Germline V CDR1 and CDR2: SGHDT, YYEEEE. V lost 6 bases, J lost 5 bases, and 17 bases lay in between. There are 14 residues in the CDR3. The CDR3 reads CASNPTAKGETQYF. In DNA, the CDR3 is TGTGCCAGCAACCCGACAGCAAAGGGGGAGACCCAGTACTTC.

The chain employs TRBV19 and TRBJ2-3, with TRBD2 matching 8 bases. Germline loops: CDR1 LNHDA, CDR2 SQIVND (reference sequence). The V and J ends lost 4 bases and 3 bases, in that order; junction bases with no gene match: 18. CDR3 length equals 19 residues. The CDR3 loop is CASSTLTSGSPWETDTQYF. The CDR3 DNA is TGTGCCAGTAGTACCCTCACCAGCGGGAGCCCCTGGGAGACAGATACGCAGTATTTT.

CDR3 DNA: TGTGCCAGCAGTGCCTTTACTAGCGGGAACGGGGAGCTGTTTTTT. Residues: CASSAFTSGNGELFF. The J gene is TRBJ2-2, the V gene TRBV6-4; 10 bases fit TRBD2. After removal of 4 bases from V and 7 bases from J, the junction contained 6 bases not matched to a gene. This CDR3 spans 15 amino acids. Germline CDR1 and CDR2: MRHNA and SNTAGT.

The CDR3 nucleotides are TGTGCCAGCGGGGGCGCCAAGCCTAATGAAAAACTGTTTTTT. This sequence encodes CASGGAKPNEKLFF. The V call is TRBV6-1, the J call TRBJ1-4, with D perhaps matching TRBD1 (6 bases). The V end was cut by 8 bases, the J end by 3 bases, with 13 bases between. This CDR3 region has 14 residues. The germline V gene encodes CDR1 MNHNS and CDR2 SASEGT.